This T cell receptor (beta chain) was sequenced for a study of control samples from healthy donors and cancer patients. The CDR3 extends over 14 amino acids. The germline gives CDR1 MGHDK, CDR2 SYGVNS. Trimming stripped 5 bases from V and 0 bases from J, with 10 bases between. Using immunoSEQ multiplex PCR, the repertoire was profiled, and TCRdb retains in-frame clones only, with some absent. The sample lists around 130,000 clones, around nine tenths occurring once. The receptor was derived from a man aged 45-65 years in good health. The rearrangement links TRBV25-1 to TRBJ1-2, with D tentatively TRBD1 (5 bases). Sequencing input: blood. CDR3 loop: CASSYGGSNYGYTF. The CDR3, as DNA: TGTGCCAGCAGTTATGGGGGGTCTAACTATGGCTACACCTTC.